A single sample gave rise to the 32 T cell receptor beta chains below, sequenced in a study of blood T cells in healthy people across ages. The authors ran a second PCR of about 6 to 11 cycles using a sample-barcoded 5' primer and a J-beta primer mix. One entry per CDR3 protein results from TCRdb running MiXCR on the 5' RACE reads. The profile covers some 800,000 distinct CDR3 sequences, with approximately 44% appearing a single time and about 19% taken by the ten largest. The source material was blood. The receptors were gathered from a man between 60 and 70 years old in good health.

The rearrangement joins TRBV9 to TRBJ2-7; the D call may be TRBD1 or TRBD2 (5 bases each). V was pared by 0 bases and J by 6 bases, with 16 bases between. Germline V gene lookup returns CDR1 SGDLS and CDR2 YYNGEE. This CDR3 has 15 amino acids. The chain's CDR3 is CASSVGYEGRGEQYF. In DNA form, the CDR3 reads TGTGCCAGCAGCGTAGGGTATGAGGGGCGCGGCGAGCAGTACTTC.

The chain couples TRBV25-1 to TRBJ2-3, with 12 bases lining up with TRBD2. CDR1 is MGHDK and CDR2 is SYGVNS in the germline V gene. The junction had 4 bases not matched to a gene; V was cut back by 1 base and J by 2 bases. The CDR3 sequence is 17 residues long. This CDR3 is CASSESASGRDTDTQYF. The CDR3 nucleotides are TGTGCCAGCAGTGAATCTGCTAGCGGGAGGGACACAGATACGCAGTATTTT.

The genes are TRBV9 and TRBJ2-3, with a possible D match to TRBD1 (6 bases). Deletions cut 4 bases from V and 2 bases from J, with 14 bases between. Germline values: CDR1 SGDLS, CDR2 YYNGEE. The CDR3 covers 15 residues. CDR3 sequence: CASSLRQAPTDTQYF. The CDR3 DNA is TGTGCCAGCAGCCTTCGACAGGCCCCCACAGATACGCAGTATTTT.

The table lists this clonotype with a few counts. The CDR3: CASSLALGTLAYEQYF. The CDR3 DNA follows: TGTGCCAGCAGCTTAGCGCTCGGTACCCTAGCCTACGAGCAGTACTTC. The J gene is TRBJ2-7, the V gene TRBV7-2; the D is unclear. The germline gives CDR1 SGHTA, CDR2 FQGNSA. The ends were cut back, 0 bases at V and 2 bases at J, with 14 bases in the middle. CDR3 length equals 16 residues.

The CDR3 here is CSARDLAGGQSGELFF. The DNA of the CDR3 is TGCAGTGCTAGAGATCTAGCGGGGGGGCAGAGCGGGGAGCTGTTTTTT. The chain joins TRBV20-1 to TRBJ2-2; 12 positions match TRBD2. In germline, CDR1 is DFQATT, CDR2 SNEGSKA (reference sequence). CDR3 length: 16 amino acids. J was trimmed by 7 bases and V by 0 bases; bases with no gene match: 6.

This clonotype occurred a few times. This rearrangement joins TRBV4-1 to TRBJ2-3; no firm D call. CDR1 and CDR2 from the germline V gene are MGHRA and YSYEKL. V gave up 1 base and J gave up 6 bases, with 14 bases separating them. CDR3 length equals 15 residues. For the CDR3, the DNA is TGCGCCAGCAGCCAAGGGGCGAATGCTGGGGATACGCAGTATTTT. Protein: CASSQGANAGDTQYF.

The chain joins TRBV2 to TRBJ2-4; 7 nucleotides align to TRBD2. TRBJ2-7 matches the DNA end more closely, so the J call is doubtful. CDR1 is SNHLY and CDR2 is FYNNEI in the germline V gene. The CDR3 is 14 residues long. CDR3 nucleotides: TGTGCCAGCAGTCGAACTAGCGTAGCCTACGAGCAGTACTTC. Amino acid sequence: CASSRTSVAYEQYF.

This clonotype has only a few counts. V usage is TRBV12-3 or TRBV12-4 and J usage is TRBJ2-1, with TRBD1 matching over 7 bases. This CDR3 region has 13 residues. The J segment lost 8 bases and the V segment lost 3 bases, leaving 4 bases of the junction unmatched. The CDR3: CASSFTGADEQFF. The DNA for the CDR3 is TGTGCCAGCAGTTTTACAGGGGCGGATGAGCAGTTCTTC.

This rearrangement joins TRBV6-5 to TRBJ2-1, with TRBD2 matching over 8 bases. The germline V gene has CDR1 MNHEY and CDR2 SVGAGI. The CDR3 is made up of 15 amino acids. With V trimmed by 4 bases and J by 2 bases, 4 bases remained unmatched. As DNA, the CDR3 is TGTGCCAGCAGTTCTAACGGGGGGGCCTACAATGAGCAGTTCTTC. Amino acid sequence: CASSSNGGAYNEQFF.

This chain links TRBV11-2 with TRBJ1-6; D not certain. Germline assignment: CDR1 SGHAT and CDR2 FQNNGV. This CDR3 is 19 amino acids long. V was trimmed by 0 bases and J by 5 bases, leaving 20 bases between them. The CDR3 spells CASSLEPDRTSMNNSPLHF. As DNA, the CDR3 is TGTGCCAGCAGCTTAGAGCCAGACCGGACCTCTATGAATAATTCACCCCTCCACTTT.

This clonotype has just a few counts. J is TRBJ1-1 and V is TRBV29-1; no clear D. Germline V lookup: CDR1 SQVTM, CDR2 ANQGSEA. V lost 0 bases, J lost 11 bases, and 7 bases lay in between. This CDR3 has 10 amino acids. The CDR3 protein is CSVEELGAFF. CDR3 nucleotide sequence: TGCAGCGTTGAAGAATTGGGGGCTTTCTTT.

The rearrangement joins TRBV10-3 to TRBJ2-7; TRBD1 agrees at 8 bases. CDR3 size: 15 residues. The germline V gene has CDR1 ENHRY and CDR2 SYGVKD. V dropped 7 bases and J dropped 2; count of bases not matched to a gene: 10. CDR3 region: CAINDPGQVAYEQYF. In DNA, the CDR3 is TGTGCCATCAATGACCCGGGACAGGTCGCCTACGAGCAGTACTTC.

This rearrangement joins TRBV20-1 to TRBJ2-2, with unresolved D. The CDR3 is 11 amino acids. The V and J ends lost 3 bases and 4 bases respectively, with 3 bases between them. Germline assignment: CDR1 DFQATT and CDR2 SNEGSKA (reference sequence). The CDR3 is CSASPTGELFF. The CDR3 DNA sequence: TGCAGTGCTAGCCCCACCGGGGAGCTGTTTTTT.

The rearrangement links TRBV7-9 to TRBJ1-6; 8 nucleotides agree with TRBD1. Losses at the gene ends were 7 bases for V and 11 bases for J; bases not matched to a gene: 10. There are 14 residues in the CDR3. The germline CDR1 and CDR2 sequences are SEHNR and FQNEAQ (reference sequence). CDR3 coding DNA: TGTGCCAGCACCAAGGGACAGGCCCTGGCACCCCTCCACTTT. It translates to CASTKGQALAPLHF.

This clonotype has just one count. This chain connects TRBV4-1 to TRBJ2-5, with TRBD2 as a possible D gene (7 bases). CDR3 length: 16 residues. The ends were cut back, 1 base at V and 4 bases at J, with 16 bases in the middle. Germline CDR1 is MGHRA and CDR2 is YSYEKL. Written as DNA, the CDR3 is TGCGCCAGCAGCCAAGTTTTAGGGGGGGGAGGAGAGACCCAGTACTTC. Its protein product is CASSQVLGGGGETQYF.

This clonotype was counted only a few times. The gene calls are TRBV10-3 and TRBJ1-2, with 11 bases lining up with TRBD1. J was trimmed by 4 bases and V by 10 bases; bases with no gene match: 5. This CDR3 has 13 amino acids. Germline loops: CDR1 ENHRY, CDR2 SYGVKD. For the CDR3, the DNA is TGTGCCACCGGACAGGGGGCCCCCTATGGCTACACCTTC. As protein: CATGQGAPYGYTF.

This chain joins TRBV28 and TRBJ1-6; 8 bases line up with TRBD1. Trimming cost V 7 bases and J 3 bases; bases outside gene matches: 8. The CDR3 length is 16 residues. The germline V gene has CDR1 MDHEN and CDR2 SYDVKM. CDR3 sequence reads: CASNLRGQGYNSPLHF. The CDR3, as DNA: TGTGCCAGCAACCTCAGAGGACAGGGCTATAATTCACCCCTCCACTTT.

V is TRBV20-1 and J is TRBJ1-2; D is undetermined. Trimming removed 3 bases at V and 2 bases at J, with 10 bases between. Germline CDR1 and CDR2: DFQATT and SNEGSKA (reference sequence). The CDR3 has 13 residues. The CDR3 nucleotides are TGCAGTGCTAGTCAGCCCGGAAACTATGGCTACACCTTC. Protein sequence: CSASQPGNYGYTF.

V usage is TRBV28 and J usage is TRBJ1-2; a weak D match, TRBD1 (5 bases). Germline CDR1 is MDHEN and CDR2 is SYDVKM. Trimming pared 5 bases from V and 5 bases from J, leaving 15 bases between. The CDR3 has 14 residues. Here the CDR3 DNA reads TGTGCCAGCAGTCAGGGCGCAGGGTGGTATGGCTACACCTTC. Protein sequence: CASSQGAGWYGYTF.

The rearrangement links TRBV25-1 to TRBJ2-3; D is unclear. Trimming shortened V by 6 bases and J by 2 bases, and 9 bases separated the two germline ends. There are 13 residues in the CDR3. CDR1 and CDR2 from the germline V gene are MGHDK and SYGVNS. In nucleotides, the CDR3 is TGTGCCAGCAGCTCGGACCTCACAGATACGCAGTATTTT. This encodes CASSSDLTDTQYF.

The gene calls are TRBV20-1 and TRBJ2-1, with D unclear. V gave up 3 bases and J gave up 5 bases, with 17 bases separating them. The CDR3 extends over 15 amino acids. Germline-derived CDR1 and CDR2 are DFQATT and SNEGSKA (reference sequence). The CDR3: CSASNPKRENNEQFF. CDR3 nucleotides: TGCAGTGCTAGTAATCCTAAACGAGAGAACAATGAGCAGTTCTTC.

This clonotype appeared once. The junction does not match germline at one end; this may be a read error. This chain connects TRBV7-2 to TRBJ2-1; D gene ambiguous. Germline assignment: CDR1 SGHTA and CDR2 FQGNSA. CDR3 length: 16 residues. The DNA of the CDR3 is TGTGCCAGCAGCTTCATCGGTCAGACCATTCATAATGAGCGGTTCTTC. Its translation: CASSFIGQTIHNERFF. The full variable domain, rest sourced from reference TRBV7-2 and TRBJ2-1, is GAGVSQSPSNKVTEKGKDVELRCDPISGHTALYWYRQSLGQGLEFLIYFQGNSAPDKSGLPSDRFSAERTGGSVSTLTIQRTQQEDSAVYLCASSFIGQTIHNERFFGPGTRLTVL.

A single count supports this clonotype. The chain is built from TRBV12-5 and TRBJ1-5; TRBD1 is a possible D gene (6 bases). The V and J ends lost 0 bases and 5 bases respectively, with 17 bases between them. Germline CDR1 reads LGHNT; CDR2 reads FRNRAP. The CDR3 runs to 17 residues. In DNA, the CDR3 is TGTGCTAGTGGTTTGGTACTTGGTACAGGGCCCCATCAGCCCCAGCATTTT. The encoded protein is CASGLVLGTGPHQPQHF.

This clonotype was found a few times. A much larger clone differs from this one at a single base, so this may be a read error. This rearrangement joins TRBV7-9 to TRBJ2-1; D is uncertain. The J call may be incorrect, as the DNA end agrees better with TRBJ2-7. This CDR3 is built from 15 residues. Per germline, CDR1 SEHNR and CDR2 FQNEAQ (reference sequence). CDR3 residues: CASSSAGSPYNEQYF. The CDR3 coding sequence is TGTGCCAGCAGCTCCGCAGGTAGTCCCTACAATGAGCAGTACTTC.

This clonotype was counted a few times. This sequence joins TRBV28 and TRBJ2-7; 8 bases are shared with TRBD2. V shed 9 bases and J 0 bases; nucleotides not matched to a gene: 7. CDR1 is MDHEN and CDR2 is SYDVKM in the germline V gene. This CDR3 contains 14 residues. CDR3 nucleotide sequence: TGTGCCAGTATTAGCGGGGCGAGCTCCTACGAGCAGTACTTC. Translated, it gives CASISGASSYEQYF. Based on the CDR3 plus reference TRBV28 and TRBJ2-7, the full variable domain is DVKVTQSSRYLVKRTGEKVFLECVQDMDHENMFWYRQDPGLGLRLIYFSYDVKMKEKGDIPEGYSVSREKKERFSLILESASTNQTSMYLCASISGASSYEQYFGPGTRLTVT.

In its sample, this clonotype was seen a few times. The gene calls are TRBV4-1 and TRBJ1-4, with unresolved D. Germline-derived CDR1 and CDR2 are MGHRA and YSYEKL. The CDR3 is 16 residues long. Trimming shortened V by 1 base and J by 2 bases, and 11 bases separated the two germline ends. The CDR3 reads CASSQVGVRTNEKLFF. The CDR3 DNA sequence: TGCGCCAGCAGCCAAGTAGGAGTCAGGACTAATGAAAAACTGTTTTTT.

This clonotype has at least ten counts. The chain has TRBV20-1 and TRBJ2-5, with D perhaps TRBD2 (7 bases). From germline, CDR1 is DFQATT and CDR2 SNEGSKA (reference sequence). The ends were cut back, 3 bases at V and 4 bases at J, with 15 bases in the middle. This CDR3 comprises 14 residues. The chain's CDR3 is CSARGGPGAETQYF. The CDR3, as DNA: TGCAGTGCTAGGGGGGGGCCTGGGGCAGAGACCCAGTACTTC.

In this sample, this clonotype turned up a few times. The V gene is TRBV7-2, the J gene TRBJ2-7; D is uncertain. V lost 1 base and J 9 bases, leaving 19 bases between the germline ends. The CDR3 runs to 15 residues. Per the germline V gene, CDR1 is SGHTA and CDR2 is FQGNSA. CDR3 sequence: CASSLVESARSGQYF. Written as DNA, the CDR3 is TGTGCCAGCAGCTTAGTAGAGTCGGCCAGGTCGGGGCAGTACTTC.

Here the CDR3 reads CSGKENTGELFF. CDR3 nucleotide sequence: TGCAGCGGAAAAGAGAACACCGGGGAGCTGTTTTTT. The chain links TRBV29-1 to TRBJ2-2; D not resolved. Trimming took off 7 bases at V and 1 base at J, with 7 bases between the two ends. Germline CDR1 SQVTM, CDR2 ANQGSEA. The CDR3 totals 12 residues.

The chain recombines TRBV2 with TRBJ2-7; a weak D match, TRBD1 (6 bases). CDR1 and CDR2 (germline): SNHLY, FYNNEI. The CDR3 extends over 16 amino acids. V lost 0 bases to trimming and J lost 6 bases, with 18 bases between them. The CDR3 is CASSEAKGVKGGEQYF. The CDR3, as DNA: TGTGCCAGCAGTGAAGCAAAGGGGGTGAAAGGGGGCGAGCAGTACTTC.

This clonotype was seen more than once but under ten times. The CDR3 coding sequence is TGTGCCAGCACCTTCAGCAAAGTGTATGGCTACACCTTC. Translated, it gives CASTFSKVYGYTF. This chain links TRBV12-3 or TRBV12-4 with TRBJ1-2; D call uncertain. V was cut by 7 bases and J by 5 bases, with 14 bases left in between. This CDR3 has 13 residues.

This clonotype was observed a few times. The chain employs TRBV29-1 and TRBJ2-5, with 11 positions matching TRBD2. Judging by the DNA end, TRBJ2-7 fits better; the J call may be wrong. Germline V gene sequence: CDR1 SQVTM, CDR2 ANQGSEA. The CDR3 contains 14 residues. The CDR3, as DNA: TGCAGCGTTGAAGAGTTTAGCGGGGGGGGCGAGCAGTACTTC. This codes for CSVEEFSGGGEQYF.